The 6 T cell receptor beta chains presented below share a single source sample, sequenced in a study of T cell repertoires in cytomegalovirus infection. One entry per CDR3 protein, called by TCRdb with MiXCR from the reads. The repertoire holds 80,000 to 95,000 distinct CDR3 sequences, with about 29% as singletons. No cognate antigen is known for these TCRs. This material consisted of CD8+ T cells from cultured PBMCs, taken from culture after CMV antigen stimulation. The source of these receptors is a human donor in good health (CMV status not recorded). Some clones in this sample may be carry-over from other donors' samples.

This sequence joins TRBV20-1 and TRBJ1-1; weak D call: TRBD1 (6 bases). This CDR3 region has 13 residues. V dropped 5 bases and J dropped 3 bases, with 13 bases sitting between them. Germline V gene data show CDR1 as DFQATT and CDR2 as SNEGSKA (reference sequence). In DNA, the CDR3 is TGCAGTGCTCAGAGGGGGTCGGACACTGAAGCTTTCTTT. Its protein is CSAQRGSDTEAFF.

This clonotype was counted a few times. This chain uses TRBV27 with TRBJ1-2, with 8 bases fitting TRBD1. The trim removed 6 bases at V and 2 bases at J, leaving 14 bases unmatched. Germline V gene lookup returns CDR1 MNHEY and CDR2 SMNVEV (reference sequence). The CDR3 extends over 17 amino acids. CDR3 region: CASSTSRTGSGNYGYTF. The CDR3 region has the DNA TGTGCCAGCAGCACCTCCCGGACAGGGAGCGGGAACTATGGCTACACCTTC.

The CDR3 reads CATSSLRVRHPLYGYTF. For the CDR3, the DNA is TGTGCCACCAGCAGCCTAAGGGTCCGCCACCCACTCTATGGCTACACCTTC. The V call is TRBV15, the J call TRBJ1-2; D remains ambiguous. The V and J ends lost 3 bases and 4 bases respectively, with 21 bases between them. CDR3 size: 17 residues. Germline CDR1 and CDR2: LNHNV and YYDKDF (reference sequence).

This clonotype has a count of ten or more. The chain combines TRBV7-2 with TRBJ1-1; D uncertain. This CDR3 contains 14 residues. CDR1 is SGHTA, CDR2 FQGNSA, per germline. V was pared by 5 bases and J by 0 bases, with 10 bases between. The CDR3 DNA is TGTGCCAGCAGCCTCGGCAGAATGAACACTGAAGCTTTCTTT. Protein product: CASSLGRMNTEAFF.

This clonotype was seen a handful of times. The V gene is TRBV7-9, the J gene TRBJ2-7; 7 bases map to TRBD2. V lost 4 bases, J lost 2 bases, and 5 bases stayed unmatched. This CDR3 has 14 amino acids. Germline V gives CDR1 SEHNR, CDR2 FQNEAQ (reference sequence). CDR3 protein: CASSSGGGAYEQYF. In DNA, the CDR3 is TGTGCCAGCAGCTCCGGGGGAGGGGCCTACGAGCAGTACTTC.

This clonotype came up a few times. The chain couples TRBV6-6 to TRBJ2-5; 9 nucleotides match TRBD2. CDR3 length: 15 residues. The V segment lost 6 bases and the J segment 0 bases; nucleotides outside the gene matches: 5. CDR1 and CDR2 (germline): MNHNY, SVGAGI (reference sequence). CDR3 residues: CASSVTSGYQETQYF. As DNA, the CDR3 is TGTGCCAGCAGCGTCACTAGCGGGTACCAAGAGACCCAGTACTTC.